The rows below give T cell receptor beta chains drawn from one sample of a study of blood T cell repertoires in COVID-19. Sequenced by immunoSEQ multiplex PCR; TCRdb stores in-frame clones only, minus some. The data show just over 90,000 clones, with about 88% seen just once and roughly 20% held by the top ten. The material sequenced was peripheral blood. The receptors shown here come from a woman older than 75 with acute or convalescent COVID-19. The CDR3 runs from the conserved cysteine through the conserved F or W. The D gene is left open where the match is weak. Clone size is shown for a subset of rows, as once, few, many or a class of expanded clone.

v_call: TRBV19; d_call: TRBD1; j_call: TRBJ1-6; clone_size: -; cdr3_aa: CASDGQGGNSPLHF; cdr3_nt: TGTGCCAGTGACGGACAGGGCGGTAATTCACCCCTCCACTTT
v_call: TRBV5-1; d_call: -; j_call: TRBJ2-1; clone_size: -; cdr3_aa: CASSPERQGYYNEQFF; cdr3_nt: TGCGCCAGCAGCCCCGAGAGGCAAGGATACTACAATGAGCAGTTCTTC
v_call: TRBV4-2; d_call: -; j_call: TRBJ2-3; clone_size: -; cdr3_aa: CASSQVTGGSTDTQYF; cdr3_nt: TGTGCCAGCAGCCAAGTAACGGGCGGGTCCACAGATACGCAGTATTTT
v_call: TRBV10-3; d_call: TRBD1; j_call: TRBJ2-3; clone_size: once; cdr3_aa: CAISVGQGTQYF; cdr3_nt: TGTGCCATCAGTGTCGGACAGGGAACGCAGTATTTT
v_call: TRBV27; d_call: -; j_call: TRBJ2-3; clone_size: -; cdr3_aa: CASSLGLGTDTQYF; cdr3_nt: TGTGCCAGCAGTTTGGGGCTGGGCACAGATACGCAGTATTTT
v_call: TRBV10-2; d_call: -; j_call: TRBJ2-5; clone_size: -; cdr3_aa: CASSHGWRVETQYF; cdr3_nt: TGCGCCAGCTCACATGGGTGGAGGGTGGAGACCCAGTACTTC
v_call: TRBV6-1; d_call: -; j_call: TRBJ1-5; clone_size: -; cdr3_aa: CASSEDPSRPQHF; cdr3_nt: TGTGCCAGCAGTGAAGACCCCTCGAGGCCCCAGCATTTT
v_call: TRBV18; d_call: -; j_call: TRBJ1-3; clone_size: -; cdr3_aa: CASSPISVSGNTIYF; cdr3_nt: TGTGCCAGCTCACCAATCTCAGTCTCTGGAAACACCATATATTTT
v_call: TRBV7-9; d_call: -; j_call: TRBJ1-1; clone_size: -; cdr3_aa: CASSASGGRTETEAFF; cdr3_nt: TGTGCCAGCAGCGCCTCGGGGGGCAGGACAGAAACTGAAGCTTTCTTT
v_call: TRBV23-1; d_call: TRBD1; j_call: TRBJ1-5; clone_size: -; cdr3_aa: CASSQRTGESQPQHF; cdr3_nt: TGCGCCAGCAGTCAACGGACAGGGGAGAGTCAGCCCCAGCATTTT
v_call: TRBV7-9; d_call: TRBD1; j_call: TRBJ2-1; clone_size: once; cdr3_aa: CASSPPTGKRSNEQFF; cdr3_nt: TGTGCCAGCAGCCCTCCGACAGGGAAGCGTAGCAATGAGCAGTTCTTC
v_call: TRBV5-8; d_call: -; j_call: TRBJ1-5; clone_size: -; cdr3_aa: CASSLYYSLGQPQHF; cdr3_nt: TGTGCCAGCAGCTTGTATTACAGTCTCGGTCAGCCCCAGCATTTT
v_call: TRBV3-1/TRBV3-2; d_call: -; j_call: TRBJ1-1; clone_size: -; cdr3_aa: CASSLTGLTEAFF; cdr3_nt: TGTGCCAGCAGTCTCACAGGCCTCACTGAAGCTTTCTTT
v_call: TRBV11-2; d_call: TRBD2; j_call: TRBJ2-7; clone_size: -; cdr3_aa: CASSLGLAGYYEQYF; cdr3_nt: TGTGCCAGCAGCTTGGGACTAGCGGGATACTACGAGCAGTACTTC
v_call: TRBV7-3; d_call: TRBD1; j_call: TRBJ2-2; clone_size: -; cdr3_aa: CASSSDRGSAGELFF; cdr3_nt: TGTGCCAGCAGCTCGGACAGGGGGAGCGCCGGGGAGCTGTTTTTT
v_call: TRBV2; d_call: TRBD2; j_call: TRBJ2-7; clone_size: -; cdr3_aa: CASRYGGNSYEQYF; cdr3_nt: TGTGCCAGCAGGTACGGGGGGAACTCCTACGAGCAGTACTTC
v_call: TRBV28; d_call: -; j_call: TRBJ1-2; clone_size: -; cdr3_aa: CASSLVRVTGYTF; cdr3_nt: TGTGCCAGCAGTTTAGTCAGGGTCACTGGCTACACCTTC
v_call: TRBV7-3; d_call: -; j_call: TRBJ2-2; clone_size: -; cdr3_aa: CASSLEDRNTGELFF; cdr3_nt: TGTGCCAGCAGCCTAGAGGACAGAAACACCGGGGAGCTGTTTTTT
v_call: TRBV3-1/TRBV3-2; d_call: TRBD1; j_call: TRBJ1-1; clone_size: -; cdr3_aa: CASSPRDRVTEAFF; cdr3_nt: TGTGCCAGCAGCCCCCGGGACAGGGTGACTGAAGCTTTCTTT
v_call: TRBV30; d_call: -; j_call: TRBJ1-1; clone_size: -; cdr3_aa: CAWRRGRGNTEAFF; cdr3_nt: TGTGCCTGGAGAAGGGGCAGGGGGAACACTGAAGCTTTCTTT
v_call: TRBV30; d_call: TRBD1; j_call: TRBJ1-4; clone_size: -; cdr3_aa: CAWSKARDRSNEKLFF; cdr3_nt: TGTGCCTGGAGTAAAGCCCGGGACAGGTCTAATGAAAAACTGTTTTTT
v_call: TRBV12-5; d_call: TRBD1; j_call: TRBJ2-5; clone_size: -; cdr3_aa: CASGLGDRETQYF; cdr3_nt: TGTGCTAGTGGTTTGGGGGACAGGGAGACCCAGTACTTC
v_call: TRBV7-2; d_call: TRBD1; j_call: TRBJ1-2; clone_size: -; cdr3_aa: CASSSPTGFYGYTF; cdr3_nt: TGTGCCAGCAGCAGCCCGACAGGGTTCTATGGCTACACCTTC
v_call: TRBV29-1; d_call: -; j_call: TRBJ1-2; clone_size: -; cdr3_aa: CSVVAATNYGYTF; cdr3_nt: TGCAGCGTTGTAGCAGCAACTAACTATGGCTACACCTTC
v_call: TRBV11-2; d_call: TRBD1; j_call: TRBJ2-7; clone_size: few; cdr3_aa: CASSRDSTYEQYF; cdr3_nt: TGTGCCAGCAGCCGGGACAGCACCTACGAGCAGTACTTC
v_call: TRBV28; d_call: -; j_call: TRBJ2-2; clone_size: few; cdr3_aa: CASSSLRGLNTGELFF; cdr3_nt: TGTGCCAGCAGCTCGTTAAGGGGCTTGAACACCGGGGAGCTGTTTTTT
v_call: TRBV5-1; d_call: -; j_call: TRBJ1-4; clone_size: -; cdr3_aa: CASSLRGWGGDSEKLFF; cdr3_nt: TGCGCCAGCAGCCTCCGGGGCTGGGGGGGAGATTCGGAAAAACTGTTTTTT
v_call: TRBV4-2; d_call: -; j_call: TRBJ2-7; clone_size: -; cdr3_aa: CASSSGLSYEQYF; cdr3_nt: TGTGCCAGCAGCTCGGGACTGTCCTACGAGCAGTACTTC
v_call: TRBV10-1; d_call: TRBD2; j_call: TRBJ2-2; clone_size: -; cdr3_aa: CARREGPNTGELFF; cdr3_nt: TGCGCCAGGAGGGAGGGGCCGAACACCGGGGAGCTGTTTTTT
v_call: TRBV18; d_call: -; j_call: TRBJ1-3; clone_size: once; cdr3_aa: CASSSLQGGNTIYF; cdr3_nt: TGTGCCAGCTCATCCCTTCAGGGAGGCAACACCATATATTTT
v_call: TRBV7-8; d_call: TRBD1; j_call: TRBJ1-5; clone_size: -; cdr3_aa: CASSLQGAGNQPQHF; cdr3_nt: TGTGCCAGCAGCTTACAGGGGGCGGGCAATCAGCCCCAGCATTTT